This T cell receptor (beta chain) came from a study of OX40 agonist ivuxolimab in advanced cancers. Study information: Eligibility admitted prior anti-PD-1, anti-PD-L1 or anti-CTLA-4 therapy; 40% to 50% had some.

The method was immunoSEQ multiplex PCR; TCRdb's version includes in-frame clones alone and lacks a portion of them. The sample holds some 100,000 clones, approximately 90% seen once. Regarding the study as a whole: Normalized expansion of T-cell clones was also low for some nonresponders. Average numbers of expanded clones were greater in CD8+ T cells than in CD4+.

Losses at the gene ends were 2 bases for V and 2 bases for J; bases not matched to a gene: 6. The CDR3 length is 16 residues. CDR1 and CDR2 from the germline V gene are SGHTA and FQGNSA. A word on this clone: Its antigen is unknown.

The V call is TRBV7-2, the J call TRBJ2-1; 7 bases fit TRBD2. The sequence derives from an adult with an advanced solid tumor such as melanoma, head and neck, liver or kidney cancer. This material consisted of CD4+ or CD8+ T cells sorted from blood, taken in a trial of the OX40 agonist ivuxolimab. The CDR3 protein is CASSLFAGATYNEQFF. The CDR3 DNA reads TGTGCCAGCAGCTTATTTGCGGGAGCTACCTACAATGAGCAGTTCTTC.